Below are 13 T cell receptor beta chains sequenced from a single sample in a study of blood T cell repertoires in COVID-19. Here immunoSEQ multiplex PCR was the method, and the copy in TCRdb shows in-frame clones only, minus some. Among some 200,000 clones listed, 80% were seen once. Specimen: peripheral blood. All receptors derive from a woman in her sixties or seventies with acute or convalescent COVID-19.

A few counts support this clone. V is TRBV2 and J is TRBJ2-4, with D hard to call. The CDR3 runs to 11 residues. Trimming took off 1 base at V and 13 bases at J, with 8 bases between the two ends. CDR1 and CDR2 from the germline V gene are SNHLY and FYNNEI. CDR3 residues: CASSEGRHQYF. The CDR3 DNA reads TGTGCCAGCAGTGAAGGTAGACACCAGTACTTC. Supplemented by reference TRBV2 and TRBJ2-4, the full variable domain reads EPEVTQTPSHQVTQMGQEVILRCVPISNHLYFYWYRQILGQKVEFLVSFYNNEISEKSEIFDDQFSVERPDGSNFTLKIRSTKLEDSAMYFCASSEGRHQYFGAGTRLSVL.

This chain uses TRBV29-1 with TRBJ1-1; 8 positions agree with TRBD1. The CDR3 has 14 residues. Germline CDR1 is SQVTM and CDR2 is ANQGSEA. With 0 bases clipped from V and 3 bases from J, the junction kept 3 bases outside the gene matches. The CDR3 is CSVEEDRVDTEAFF. In DNA, the CDR3 is TGCAGCGTTGAAGAGGACAGGGTGGACACTGAAGCTTTCTTT.

The chain uses TRBV10-2 and TRBJ1-6; D not resolved. The germline V gene has CDR1 WSHSY and CDR2 SAAADI. Deletions cut 7 bases from V and 3 bases from J, with 7 bases between. This CDR3 has 13 amino acids. This chain's CDR3 is CASTPDYNSPLHF. The CDR3 nucleotides are TGCGCCAGCACCCCAGACTATAATTCACCCCTCCACTTT.

The sample holds one count of this clone. J is TRBJ1-1 and V is TRBV7-3, with 7 bases fitting TRBD1. V lost 5 bases, J lost 0 bases, and 3 bases stayed unmatched. This CDR3 comprises 14 residues. Germline CDR1 and CDR2: SGHTA and FQGTGA. The DNA of the CDR3 is TGTGCCAGCAGCCCAGGGGGGATGAACACTGAAGCTTTCTTT. The encoded protein is CASSPGGMNTEAFF. The full variable domain, in which reference TRBV7-3 and TRBJ1-1 provide the parts outside the CDR3, is GAGVSQTPSNKVTEKGKYVELRCDPISGHTALYWYRQSLGQGPEFLIYFQGTGAADDSGLPNDRFFAVRPEGSVSTLKIQRTERGDSAVYLCASSPGGMNTEAFFGQGTRLTVV.

This chain joins TRBV7-2 and TRBJ2-7; tentative D call: TRBD1 (5 bases). V shed 3 bases and J shed 0 bases, with 12 bases lying between them. Germline V gene sequence: CDR1 SGHTA, CDR2 FQGNSA. This CDR3 contains 15 residues. DNA of the CDR3: TGTGCCAGCAGCTTTTCCAGGGCTGACTCCTACGAGCAGTACTTC. Protein: CASSFSRADSYEQYF.

The rearrangement uses TRBV7-3 and TRBJ2-3; tentative D call: TRBD2 (6 bases). The ends were cut back, 6 bases at V and 4 bases at J, with 20 bases in the middle. Germline V CDR1 and CDR2: SGHTA, FQGTGA. This CDR3 is built from 16 residues. DNA of the CDR3: TGTGCCAGCAGTCAATTACCGGGGGAGGTGTCAGATACGCAGTATTTT. Translation gives CASSQLPGEVSDTQYF. Based on the CDR3 plus reference TRBV7-3 and TRBJ2-3, the full variable domain is GAGVSQTPSNKVTEKGKYVELRCDPISGHTALYWYRQSLGQGPEFLIYFQGTGAADDSGLPNDRFFAVRPEGSVSTLKIQRTERGDSAVYLCASSQLPGEVSDTQYFGPGTRLTVL.

The chain uses TRBV4-3 and TRBJ2-5, with 10 nucleotides matching TRBD2. CDR1 is LGHNA, CDR2 YSLEER, per germline. Losses at the gene ends were 1 base for V and 2 bases for J; bases not matched to a gene: 10. This CDR3 region has 18 residues. In DNA form, the CDR3 reads TGCGCCAGCAGCCAAGGGCTGTTAGGGACTAGCGTTCAAGAGACCCAGTACTTC. Its protein is CASSQGLLGTSVQETQYF.

The gene calls are TRBV19 and TRBJ2-5; possibly TRBD2 for D (7 bases). Germline CDR1 is LNHDA and CDR2 is SQIVND (reference sequence). V was shortened by 6 bases and J by 6 bases, with 23 bases between the two germline ends. The CDR3 totals 16 residues. CDR3 loop: CASRGGLGLGGKTQYF. CDR3 in DNA: TGTGCCAGTAGGGGGGGCCTTGGACTAGGAGGAAAGACCCAGTACTTC.

The rearrangement joins TRBV14 to TRBJ1-2; no definite D call. This CDR3 has 15 amino acids. The germline CDR1 and CDR2 sequences are SGHDN and FVKESK. The V end lost 0 bases, the J end lost 5 bases, and 13 bases lay between the germline ends. Here the CDR3 reads CASSQDSGKGYGYTF. CDR3 bases: TGTGCCAGCAGCCAAGATTCGGGAAAAGGGTATGGCTACACCTTC.

The genes are TRBV5-1 and TRBJ2-3; possible D gene TRBD1, 6 bases. In germline, CDR1 is SGHRS, CDR2 YFSETQ. V lost 2 bases to trimming and J lost 6 bases, with 13 bases between them. This CDR3 is 14 amino acids long. The CDR3 DNA follows: TGCGCCAGCAGCTTAGTACAGGGTGTCGATACGCAGTATTTT. It specifies CASSLVQGVDTQYF.

This clone turned up a few times. The chain is built from TRBV7-9 and TRBJ1-1, with D perhaps matching TRBD1 (5 bases). Germline CDR1 and CDR2: SEHNR and FQNEAQ (reference sequence). The CDR3 extends over 19 amino acids. The V end lost 5 bases, the J end lost 0 bases, and 25 bases lay between the germline ends. The CDR3: CASSPTRTYSADMNTEAFF. The CDR3 DNA sequence: TGTGCCAGCAGCCCAACCCGGACATACAGTGCGGATATGAACACTGAAGCTTTCTTT.

The chain employs TRBV5-1 and TRBJ1-1; 10 positions match TRBD1. The CDR3 consists of 14 residues. Germline V CDR1 and CDR2: SGHRS, YFSETQ. Trimming took 0 bases from V and 7 from J; bases not matched to a gene: 3. CDR3 sequence reads: CASSLGDRGDEAFF. The DNA for the CDR3 is TGCGCCAGCAGCTTGGGGGACAGGGGAGATGAAGCTTTCTTT.

The chain employs TRBV9 and TRBJ1-2, with 9 bases that match TRBD1. The germline V gene encodes CDR1 SGDLS and CDR2 YYNGEE. CDR3 length: 15 residues. Trimming removed 4 bases from V and 4 bases from J; junction bases left unmatched: 8. CDR3 amino acids: CASSRTGEISYGYTF. CDR3 sequence (DNA): TGTGCCAGCAGCCGGACAGGGGAAATAAGCTATGGCTACACCTTC. Together with reference TRBV9 and TRBJ1-2, the CDR3 gives the full variable domain: DSGVTQTPKHLITATGQRVTLRCSPRSGDLSVYWYQQSLDQGLQFLIQYYNGEERAKGNILERFSAQQFPDLHSELNLSSLELGDSALYFCASSRTGEISYGYTFGSGTRLTVV.